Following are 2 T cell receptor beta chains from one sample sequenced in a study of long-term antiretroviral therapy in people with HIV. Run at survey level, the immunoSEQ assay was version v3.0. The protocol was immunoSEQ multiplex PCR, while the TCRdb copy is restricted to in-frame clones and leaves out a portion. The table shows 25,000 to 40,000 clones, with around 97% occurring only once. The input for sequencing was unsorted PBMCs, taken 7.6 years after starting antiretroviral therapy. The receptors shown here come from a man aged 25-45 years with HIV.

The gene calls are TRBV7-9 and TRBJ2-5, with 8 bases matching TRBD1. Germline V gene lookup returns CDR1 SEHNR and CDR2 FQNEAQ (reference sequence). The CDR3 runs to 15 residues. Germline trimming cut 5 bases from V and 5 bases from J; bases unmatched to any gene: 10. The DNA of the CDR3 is TGTGCCAGCAGCGAGGGGAAACAGGGGGGCGAGACCCAGTACTTC. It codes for CASSEGKQGGETQYF.

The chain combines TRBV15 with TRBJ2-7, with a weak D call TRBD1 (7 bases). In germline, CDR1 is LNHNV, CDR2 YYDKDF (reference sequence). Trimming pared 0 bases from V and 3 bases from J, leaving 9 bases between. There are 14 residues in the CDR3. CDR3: CATSRDQGGYEQYF. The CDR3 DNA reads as TGTGCCACCAGCAGAGATCAGGGGGGCTACGAGCAGTACTTC.